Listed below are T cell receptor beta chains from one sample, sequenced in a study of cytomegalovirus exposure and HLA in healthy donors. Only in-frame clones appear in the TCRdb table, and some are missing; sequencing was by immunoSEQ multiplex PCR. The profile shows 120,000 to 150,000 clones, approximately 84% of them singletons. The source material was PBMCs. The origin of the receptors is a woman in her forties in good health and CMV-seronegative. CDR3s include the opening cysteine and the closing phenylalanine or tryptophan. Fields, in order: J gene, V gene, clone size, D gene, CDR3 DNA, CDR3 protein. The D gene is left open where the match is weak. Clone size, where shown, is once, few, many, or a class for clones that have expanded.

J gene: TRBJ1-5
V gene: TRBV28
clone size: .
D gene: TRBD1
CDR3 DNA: TGTGCCAGCAGAAAAACCGGGACAGGGGGTACTCAGCCCCAGCATTTT
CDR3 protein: CASRKTGTGGTQPQHF

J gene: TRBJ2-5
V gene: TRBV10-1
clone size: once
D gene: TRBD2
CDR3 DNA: TGCGCCAGCAGTGAGTCGAGGGCGGGAGGGCCCCTCAGGGAAGAGACCCAGTACTTC
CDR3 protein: CASSESRAGGPLREETQYF

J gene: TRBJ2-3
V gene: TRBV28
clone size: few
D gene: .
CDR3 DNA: TGTGCCAGCAGTTTTACCGGGAATACGCAGTATTTT
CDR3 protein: CASSFTGNTQYF

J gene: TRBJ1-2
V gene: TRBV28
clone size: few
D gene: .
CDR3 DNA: TGTGCCAGCAGACCTGAAGCAGGCTATGGCTACACCTTC
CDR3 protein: CASRPEAGYGYTF

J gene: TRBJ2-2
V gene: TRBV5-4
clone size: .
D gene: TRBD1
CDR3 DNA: TGTGCCAGCAGTTCCGGGACAGGGGGCTTCACCGGGGAGCTGTTTTTT
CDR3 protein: CASSSGTGGFTGELFF

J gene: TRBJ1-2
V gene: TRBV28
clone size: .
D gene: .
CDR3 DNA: TGTGCCAGCAGTTCCGGGACTTTCAACTATGGCTACACCTTC
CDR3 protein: CASSSGTFNYGYTF

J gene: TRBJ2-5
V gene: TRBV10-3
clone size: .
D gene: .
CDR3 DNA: TGTGCCATCAGTGTCGGAACAGGGATGGAGACCCAGTACTTC
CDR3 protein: CAISVGTGMETQYF

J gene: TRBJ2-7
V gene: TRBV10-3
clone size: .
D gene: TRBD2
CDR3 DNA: TGTGCCATCAGTAGCGGGATTAGCTACGAGCAGTACTTC
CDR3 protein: CAISSGISYEQYF

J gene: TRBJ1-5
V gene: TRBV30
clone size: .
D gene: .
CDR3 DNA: TGTGCCTGGAGTTTAGGGGCGGCTCAGCCCCAGCATTTT
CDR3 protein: CAWSLGAAQPQHF

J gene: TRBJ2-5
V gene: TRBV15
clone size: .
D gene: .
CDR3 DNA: TGTGCCACCAGCAGAGATCCGGGGTATGAGACCCAGTACTTC
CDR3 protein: CATSRDPGYETQYF

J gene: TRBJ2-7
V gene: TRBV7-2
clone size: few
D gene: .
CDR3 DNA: TGTGCCAGCAGCTTAGCGCGCGGCAGCTCCTACGAGCAGTACTTC
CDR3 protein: CASSLARGSSYEQYF

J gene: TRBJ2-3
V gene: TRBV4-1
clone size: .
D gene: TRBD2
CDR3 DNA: TGCGCCAGCAGCTCACGATTGGGACTAGGGGCCACAGATACGCAGTATTTT
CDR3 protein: CASSSRLGLGATDTQYF

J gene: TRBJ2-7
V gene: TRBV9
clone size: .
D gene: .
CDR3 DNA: TGTGCCAGCAGCGATGGGTCTCTCCCGGGGGAGCAGTACTTC
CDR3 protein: CASSDGSLPGEQYF

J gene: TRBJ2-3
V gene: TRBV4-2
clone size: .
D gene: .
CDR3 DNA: TGTGCCAGCAGCCAAGAACTGAGCACAGATACGCAGTATTTT
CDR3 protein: CASSQELSTDTQYF

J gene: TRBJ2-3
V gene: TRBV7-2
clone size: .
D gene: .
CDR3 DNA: TGTGCCAGCAGCTTAGCGCGGACAGATACGCAGTATTTT
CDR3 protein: CASSLARTDTQYF

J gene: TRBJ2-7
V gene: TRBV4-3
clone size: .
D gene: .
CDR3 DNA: TGCGCCAGCAGCCAAAGAACCTACGGGGAGCAGTACTTC
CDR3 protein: CASSQRTYGEQYF

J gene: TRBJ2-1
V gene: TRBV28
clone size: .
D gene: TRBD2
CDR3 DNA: TGTGCCAGCAGTTTCGGGACTACCCCCATAAATGAGCAGTTCTTC
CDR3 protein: CASSFGTTPINEQFF

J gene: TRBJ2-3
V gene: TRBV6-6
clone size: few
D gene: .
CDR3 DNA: TGTGCCAGCAGTTCCCAAAGCAATACGCAGTATTTT
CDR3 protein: CASSSQSNTQYF

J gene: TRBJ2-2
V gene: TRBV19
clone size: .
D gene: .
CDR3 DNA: TGTGCCAGTTTAGGAGCCGGGGAGCTGTTTTTT
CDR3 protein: CASLGAGELFF

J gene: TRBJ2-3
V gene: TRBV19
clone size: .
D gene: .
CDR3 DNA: TGTGCCAGTAGGAGCTCCCACCGCGGGACCTGGACAGATACGCAGTATTTT
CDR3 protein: CASRSSHRGTWTDTQYF

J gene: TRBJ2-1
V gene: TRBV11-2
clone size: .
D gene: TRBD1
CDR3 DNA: TGTGCCAGCAGCTACCGGGACAGGGGGCCCCTCAATGAGCAGTTCTTC
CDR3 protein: CASSYRDRGPLNEQFF

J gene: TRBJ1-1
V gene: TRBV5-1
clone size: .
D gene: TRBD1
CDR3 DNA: TGCGCCAGCAGCTTGGACCCAGGGGGGAGCACTGAAGCTTTCTTT
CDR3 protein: CASSLDPGGSTEAFF

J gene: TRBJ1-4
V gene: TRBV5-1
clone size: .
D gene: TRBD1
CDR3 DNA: TGCGCCAGCAGCCCCACAGGGGACGAAAAACTGTTTTTT
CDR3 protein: CASSPTGDEKLFF

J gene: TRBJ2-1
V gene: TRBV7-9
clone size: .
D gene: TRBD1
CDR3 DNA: TGTGCCAGCAGTCCGCGACAGGGAGAAAGCTCCTACAATGAGCAGTTCTTC
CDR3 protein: CASSPRQGESSYNEQFF

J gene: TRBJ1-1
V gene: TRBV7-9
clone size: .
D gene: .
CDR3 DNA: TGTGCCACCAAGGGAGGAGGAGGAGCTTTCTTT
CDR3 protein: CATKGGGGAFF

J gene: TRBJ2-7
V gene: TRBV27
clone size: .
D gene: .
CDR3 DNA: TGTGCCAGCAGTTTTACGGGGAGGCGGGAGCAGTACTTC
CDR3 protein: CASSFTGRREQYF

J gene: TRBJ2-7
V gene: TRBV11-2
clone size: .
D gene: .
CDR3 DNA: TGTGCCAGCAGCTTAGGGCGGTTGGACGAGCAGTACTTC
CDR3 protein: CASSLGRLDEQYF

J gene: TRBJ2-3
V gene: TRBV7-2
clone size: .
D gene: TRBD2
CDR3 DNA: TGTGCCAGCAGCTTAGATCTAGCGGGCACAGATACGCAGTATTTT
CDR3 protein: CASSLDLAGTDTQYF

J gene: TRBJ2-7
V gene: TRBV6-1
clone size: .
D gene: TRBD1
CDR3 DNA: TGTGCCAGCAGGGGGACGGTTGGACAGGGGCACGAGCAGTACTTC
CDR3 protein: CASRGTVGQGHEQYF

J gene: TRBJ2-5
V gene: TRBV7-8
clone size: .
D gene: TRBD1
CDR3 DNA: TGTGCCAGCAGCTCACAGGGGGCGTCAGAGACCCAGTACTTC
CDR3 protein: CASSSQGASETQYF

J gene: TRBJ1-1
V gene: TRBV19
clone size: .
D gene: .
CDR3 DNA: TGTGCCAGTAGTCTAATTGGGACATGGAACACTGAAGCTTTCTTT
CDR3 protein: CASSLIGTWNTEAFF

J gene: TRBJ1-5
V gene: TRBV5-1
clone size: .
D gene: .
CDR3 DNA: TGCGCCAGCAGCTTGGATTCAGGGGAGACGCCCCAGCATTTT
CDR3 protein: CASSLDSGETPQHF

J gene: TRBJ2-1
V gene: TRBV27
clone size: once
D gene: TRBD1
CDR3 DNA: TGTGCCAGCAGGGACAGGGAAGTTAATGAGCAGTTCTTC
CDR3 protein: CASRDREVNEQFF

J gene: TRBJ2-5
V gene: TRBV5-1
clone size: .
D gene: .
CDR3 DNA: TGCGCCAGCAGCTTAGGCAAACGGGAAGAGACCCAGTACTTC
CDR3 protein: CASSLGKREETQYF

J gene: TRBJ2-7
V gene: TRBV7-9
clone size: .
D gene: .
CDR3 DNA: TGTGCCAGCAGCCTCACCCAGGGATCGGGCGAGCAGTACTTC
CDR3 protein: CASSLTQGSGEQYF

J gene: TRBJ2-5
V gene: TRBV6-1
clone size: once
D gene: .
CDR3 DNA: TGTGCCAGCAGTGAAGTCGGGGAAGGGGAGACCCAGTACTTC
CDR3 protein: CASSEVGEGETQYF

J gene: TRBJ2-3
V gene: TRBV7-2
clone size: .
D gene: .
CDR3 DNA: TGTGCCAGCAGCTTACCGGACAGCAGCACAGATACGCAGTATTTT
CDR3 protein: CASSLPDSSTDTQYF

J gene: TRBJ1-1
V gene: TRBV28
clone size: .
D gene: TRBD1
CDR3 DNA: TGTGCCAGCAGTTTGGGTGGGACAGTGAACACTGAAGCTTTCTTT
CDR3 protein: CASSLGGTVNTEAFF

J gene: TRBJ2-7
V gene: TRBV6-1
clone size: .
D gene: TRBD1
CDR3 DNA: TGTGCCAGCAGTGAAGCGGTCGGGACAGCTACCTACGAGCAGTACTTC
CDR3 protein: CASSEAVGTATYEQYF

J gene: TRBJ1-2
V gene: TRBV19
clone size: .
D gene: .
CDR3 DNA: TGTGCCAGTAGCCGGACAACCATACTGATCTATGGCTACACCTTC
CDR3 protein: CASSRTTILIYGYTF

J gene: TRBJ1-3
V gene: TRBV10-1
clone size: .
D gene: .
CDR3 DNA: TGCGCCAGCCAAAAGACAGGTGGAAACACCATATATTTT
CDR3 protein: CASQKTGGNTIYF

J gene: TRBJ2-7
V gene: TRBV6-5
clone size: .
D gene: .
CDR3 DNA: TGTGCCAGCAGTTACTCAAAGGGGGTTACCGAGCAGTACTTC
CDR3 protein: CASSYSKGVTEQYF

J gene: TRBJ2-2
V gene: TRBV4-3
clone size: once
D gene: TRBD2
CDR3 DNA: TGCGCCAGCAGCCAAGGTCCGTATTTGGAGGGAGGGACCGGGGAGCTGTTTTTT
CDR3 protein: CASSQGPYLEGGTGELFF

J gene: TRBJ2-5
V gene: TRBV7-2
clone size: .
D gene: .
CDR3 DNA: TGTGCCAGTACAGTGGGGGGTGGTGGGACCCAGTACTTC
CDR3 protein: CASTVGGGGTQYF

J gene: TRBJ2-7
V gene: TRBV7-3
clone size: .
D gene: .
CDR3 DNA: TGTGCCAGCAGCTTCGGACTTTCATACGAGCAGTACTTC
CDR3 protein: CASSFGLSYEQYF

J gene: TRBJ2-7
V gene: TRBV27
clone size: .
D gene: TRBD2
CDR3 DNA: TGTGCCAGCAGTCGACTAGCGGGAAACGAGCAGTACTTC
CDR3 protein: CASSRLAGNEQYF

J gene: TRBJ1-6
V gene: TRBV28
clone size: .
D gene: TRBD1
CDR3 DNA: TGTGCCAGCACCAAAAAGGGACAGCCATATAATTCACCCCTCCACTTT
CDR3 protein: CASTKKGQPYNSPLHF

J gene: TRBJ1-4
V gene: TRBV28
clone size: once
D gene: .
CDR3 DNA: TGTGCCACCAGCCCGGTAGGACAGCTTAATGAAAAACTGTTTTTT
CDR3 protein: CATSPVGQLNEKLFF

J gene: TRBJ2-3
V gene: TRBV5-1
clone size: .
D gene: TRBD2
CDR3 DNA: TGCGCCAGCAGCGTTTGGGGGTCTAGCGGGAGGAACACAGATACGCAGTATTTT
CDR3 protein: CASSVWGSSGRNTDTQYF

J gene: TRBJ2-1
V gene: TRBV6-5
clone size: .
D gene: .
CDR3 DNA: TGTGCCAGCAGTTACAGAGCGGTAGGCTCCTACAATGAGCAGTTCTTC
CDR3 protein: CASSYRAVGSYNEQFF

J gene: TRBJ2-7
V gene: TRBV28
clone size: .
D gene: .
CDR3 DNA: TGTGCCAGCAGTCCTAGGCGGTTCAACGAGCAGTACTTC
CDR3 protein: CASSPRRFNEQYF

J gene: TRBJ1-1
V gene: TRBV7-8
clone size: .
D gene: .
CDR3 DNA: TGTGCCAGCAGCTTAGGGCGGTATGAAGCTTTCTTT
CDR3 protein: CASSLGRYEAFF

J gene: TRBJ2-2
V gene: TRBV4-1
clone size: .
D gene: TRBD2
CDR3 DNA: TGCGCCAGCAGCCAAATGCTAGCGGGAGTAGGTACCGGGGAGCTGTTTTTT
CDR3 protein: CASSQMLAGVGTGELFF

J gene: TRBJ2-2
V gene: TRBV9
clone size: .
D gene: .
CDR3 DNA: TGTGCCAGCAGCCCTGTTTTTCAGACCGGGGAGCTGTTTTTT
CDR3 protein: CASSPVFQTGELFF

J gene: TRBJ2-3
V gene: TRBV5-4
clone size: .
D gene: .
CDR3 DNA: TGTGCCAGCAGCTTGGATCTCGGTTCCAGGGATACGCAGTATTTT
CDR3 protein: CASSLDLGSRDTQYF

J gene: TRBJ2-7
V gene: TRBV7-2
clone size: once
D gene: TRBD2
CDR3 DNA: TGTGCCAGCAGCTTGGGAGGGACGGCGAGCTCCTACGAGCAGTACTTC
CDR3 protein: CASSLGGTASSYEQYF

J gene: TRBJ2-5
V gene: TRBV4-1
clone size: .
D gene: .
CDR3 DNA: TGCGCCAGCAGCCAAGCAGGGTTAGAGACCCAGTACTTC
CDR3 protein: CASSQAGLETQYF

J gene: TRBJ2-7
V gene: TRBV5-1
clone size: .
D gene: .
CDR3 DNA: TGCGCCAGCAAGGGGGAGTACGAGCAGTACTTC
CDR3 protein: CASKGEYEQYF